The 28 T cell receptor beta chains below were found in one sample sequenced in a study of blood T cell repertoires in COVID-19. Assay used: immunoSEQ multiplex PCR; TCRdb lists only in-frame clones, some missing. The table includes about 130,000 clones, 92% detected once. Material for sequencing was peripheral blood. These receptor sequences come from a man aged 45-65 years with COVID-19, enrolled during active disease.

The chain carries TRBV6-2 or TRBV6-3 and TRBJ2-2; D not certain. V lost 5 bases and J 0 bases, leaving 10 bases between the germline ends. The CDR3 is 15 amino acids. CDR1 and CDR2 from the germline V gene are MNHEY and SVGEGT. The CDR3 coding sequence is TGTGCCAGCAGTACCTCAGGTGCGAACACCGGGGAGCTGTTTTTT. Protein product: CASSTSGANTGELFF.

The chain couples TRBV11-2 to TRBJ1-5, with 7 bases aligning to TRBD1. Per the germline V gene, CDR1 is SGHAT and CDR2 is FQNNGV. V lost 5 bases to trimming and J lost 9 bases; unmatched junction nucleotides: 10. The CDR3 is 14 residues long. The CDR3 sequence is CASSPGTDRRPQHF. CDR3 in DNA: TGTGCCAGCAGCCCCGGGACAGACCGACGGCCCCAGCATTTT.

The chain carries TRBV9 and TRBJ2-3, with 13 bases fitting TRBD2. V trimming: 3 bases; J trimming: 5 bases; junction bases outside the gene matches: 18. This CDR3 spans 20 amino acids. Germline-derived CDR1 and CDR2 are SGDLS and YYNGEE. CDR3 nucleotide sequence: TGTGCCAGCAGCGCCCACCTAATTACTAGCGGGAGGGCCCTGAGAGATACGCAGTATTTT. Protein: CASSAHLITSGRALRDTQYF.

The gene calls are TRBV19 and TRBJ2-3; 15 nucleotides agree with TRBD2. Germline CDR1 reads LNHDA; CDR2 reads SQIVND (reference sequence). Trimming at V came to 6 bases and at J to 4 bases, leaving 5 bases not matched to a gene. The CDR3 runs to 16 residues. As DNA, the CDR3 is TGTGCCAGTAGCCGGACTAGCGGGAGGGCCGCAGATACGCAGTATTTT. Protein sequence: CASSRTSGRAADTQYF.

This CDR3 reads CASSQRIPGQEYTGELFF. The CDR3 region has the DNA TGTGCCAGCAGCCAAAGGATCCCGGGACAGGAGTACACCGGGGAGCTGTTTTTT. The chain employs TRBV4-2 and TRBJ2-2; 8 positions match TRBD1. Germline lookup yields CDR1 LGHNA and CDR2 YNFKEQ. V lost 2 bases and J lost 3; bases outside the gene matches: 11. The CDR3 consists of 18 residues.

As DNA, the CDR3 is TGCGCCAGCAGCGGGACAGTTGGCAATTCACCCCTCCACTTT. It translates to CASSGTVGNSPLHF. This chain uses TRBV4-3 with TRBJ1-6, with 7 bases lining up with TRBD1. Germline trimming cut 5 bases from V and 7 bases from J; bases unmatched to any gene: 5. This CDR3 has 14 amino acids. Germline V gives CDR1 LGHNA, CDR2 YSLEER.

The gene calls are TRBV10-2 and TRBJ2-7; 7 nucleotides line up with TRBD2. V dropped 1 base and J dropped 5; count of bases not matched to a gene: 11. This CDR3 comprises 16 residues. The germline CDR1 and CDR2 sequences are WSHSY and SAAADI. Written as DNA, the CDR3 is TGCGCCAGCAGTGAGTTCCTGGGAGGGGCTCTGGACGAGCAGTACTTC. Its translation is CASSEFLGGALDEQYF.

The V gene is TRBV7-2, the J gene TRBJ1-2; TRBD1 might be the D (5 bases). Deletions cut 1 base from V and 8 bases from J, with 17 bases between. The CDR3 spans 15 residues. The germline V gene has CDR1 SGHTA and CDR2 FQGNSA. The CDR3 sequence is CASSLEVRARQGYTF. The CDR3 nucleotides are TGTGCCAGCAGCTTAGAAGTCAGGGCCCGCCAAGGCTACACCTTC.

The chain combines TRBV30 with TRBJ1-3, with 10 bases matching TRBD1. Germline V lookup: CDR1 GTSNPN, CDR2 SVGIG (reference sequence). Trimming cost V 7 bases and J 8 bases; bases outside gene matches: 8. This CDR3 spans 13 amino acids. The CDR3 coding sequence is TGTGCCTATTCCCGGGACAGGGGAGACACCATATATTTT. Amino acid sequence: CAYSRDRGDTIYF.

The V gene is TRBV29-1, the J gene TRBJ2-3; D is uncertain. CDR1 and CDR2 from the germline V gene are SQVTM and ANQGSEA. The V gene lost 3 bases and the J gene lost 1 base, with 8 bases spanning the gap. CDR3 length: 13 residues. The CDR3 protein is CSVDKPGTDTQYF. For the CDR3, the DNA is TGCAGCGTTGATAAGCCGGGCACAGATACGCAGTATTTT.

The rearrangement uses TRBV6-2 or TRBV6-3 and TRBJ1-2; possibly TRBD1 for D (6 bases). Germline loops: CDR1 MNHEY, CDR2 SVGEGT. Trimming pared 0 bases from V and 8 bases from J, leaving 13 bases between. The CDR3 spans 14 residues. The CDR3 loop is CASSYSRGSSGYTF. CDR3 sequence (DNA): TGTGCCAGCAGTTACTCGAGGGGGTCTAGCGGCTACACCTTC.

This chain links TRBV5-1 with TRBJ1-2; D might be TRBD1 (6 bases). This CDR3 contains 15 residues. Germline V CDR1 and CDR2: SGHRS, YFSETQ. V lost 0 bases to trimming and J lost 1 base, with 10 bases between them. The CDR3 bases are TGCGCCAGCAGCTTGGACACAGGGTATAACTATGGCTACACCTTC. This translates into CASSLDTGYNYGYTF.

This chain uses TRBV4-2 with TRBJ1-4; TRBD1 might be the D (6 bases). Germline values: CDR1 LGHNA, CDR2 YNFKEQ. V lost 4 bases and J 0 bases, leaving 12 bases between the germline ends. The CDR3 length is 16 residues. In DNA form, the CDR3 reads TGTGCCAGCAGCCTCTCCGGACAGACAACTAATGAAAAACTGTTTTTT. Translating gives CASSLSGQTTNEKLFF.

There are a few counts of this clone. The chain combines TRBV19 with TRBJ1-5; a weak D match, TRBD1 (6 bases). CDR1 and CDR2 (germline): LNHDA, SQIVND (reference sequence). The CDR3 runs to 13 residues. Trimming took 8 bases from V and 5 from J, leaving 13 bases between them. This CDR3 is CASVQGSYQPQHF. CDR3 in DNA: TGTGCCAGTGTACAGGGTTCCTATCAGCCCCAGCATTTT.

This clone was observed once. V usage is TRBV30 and J usage is TRBJ2-3; D is uncertain. This CDR3 is 13 amino acids long. Germline loops: CDR1 GTSNPN, CDR2 SVGIG (reference sequence). V lost 5 bases and J 0 bases, leaving 9 bases between the germline ends. In DNA, the CDR3 is TGTGCCTGGTGCCGGTCTAGCACAGATACGCAGTATTTT. Protein sequence: CAWCRSSTDTQYF.

V is TRBV6-5 and J is TRBJ2-7; TRBD1 is a possible D gene (5 bases). CDR3 length: 12 residues. The V end lost 6 bases, the J end lost 6 bases, and 12 bases lay between the germline ends. Germline V gene lookup returns CDR1 MNHEY and CDR2 SVGAGI. CDR3 sequence (DNA): TGTGCCAGCAGGCTCCAGGGTGGCGAGCAGTACTTC. The encoded protein is CASRLQGGEQYF.

The V call is TRBV7-7, the J call TRBJ2-3; 9 bases map to TRBD2. Per the germline V gene, CDR1 is SSHAT and CDR2 is FNYEAQ (reference sequence). The J segment lost 3 bases and the V segment lost 5 bases, leaving 6 bases of the junction unmatched. This CDR3 has 15 residues. The CDR3, as DNA: TGTGCCAGCAGCCCTAGCGGGATTAAAACAGATACGCAGTATTTT. This codes for CASSPSGIKTDTQYF.

The CDR3 loop reads CASSYEGVGYEQYF. CDR3 DNA sequence: TGTGCCAGCAGTTACGAGGGGGTTGGCTACGAGCAGTACTTC. The chain joins TRBV6-2 or TRBV6-3 to TRBJ2-7, with D possibly being TRBD1 (6 bases). Trimming removed 2 bases from V and 3 bases from J, with 11 bases in between. This CDR3 region has 14 residues. CDR1 is MNHEY, CDR2 SVGEGT, per germline.

This rearrangement joins TRBV13 to TRBJ2-1, with 10 bases that match TRBD2. Germline trimming cut 4 bases from V and 9 bases from J; bases unmatched to any gene: 6. There are 14 residues in the CDR3. Germline values: CDR1 PRHDT, CDR2 FYEKMQ (reference sequence). CDR3: CASSSSGRRGEQFF. The CDR3 DNA reads TGTGCCAGCAGCTCTAGCGGGAGACGGGGTGAGCAGTTCTTC.

V gene TRBV5-6 combines with J gene TRBJ1-5; TRBD1 agrees at 10 bases. Trimming removed 3 bases from V and 7 bases from J; junction bases left unmatched: 10. The CDR3 has 16 amino acids. Germline V gene data show CDR1 as SGHDT and CDR2 as YYEEEE. The CDR3, as DNA: TGTGCCAGCAGCTCCCGAGGACAGGGGGTAAGCCAGCCCCAGCATTTT. This encodes CASSSRGQGVSQPQHF.

The V call is TRBV12-3 or TRBV12-4, the J call TRBJ1-4; D call uncertain. V was trimmed by 2 bases and J by 6 bases, leaving 7 bases between them. This CDR3 has 13 residues. CDR3 sequence: CASSLSEDEKLFF. CDR3 nucleotides: TGTGCCAGCAGTTTATCGGAGGATGAAAAACTGTTTTTT.

The chain couples TRBV12-5 to TRBJ2-1, with 12 positions matching TRBD2. Germline loops: CDR1 LGHNT, CDR2 FRNRAP. The CDR3 runs to 15 residues. Trimming cost V 6 bases and J 2 bases; bases outside gene matches: 2. The CDR3 sequence is CASGASGRAYNEQFF. CDR3 DNA: TGTGCTAGTGGGGCTAGCGGGAGGGCCTACAATGAGCAGTTCTTC.

J is TRBJ2-4 and V is TRBV6-4; the match to TRBD1 covers 11 bases. After removal of 5 bases from V and 8 bases from J, the junction contained 5 bases not matched to a gene. This CDR3 has 14 residues. Germline V lookup: CDR1 MRHNA, CDR2 SNTAGT. The CDR3 spells CASSSGTGGDIQYF. Written as DNA, the CDR3 is TGTGCCAGCAGTTCCGGGACAGGGGGGGACATTCAGTACTTC.

The chain carries TRBV6-6 and TRBJ2-3; TRBD2 agrees at 11 bases. The CDR3 runs 15 residues. The germline V gene encodes CDR1 MNHNY and CDR2 SVGAGI (reference sequence). Trimming at V came to 6 bases and at J to 3 bases, leaving 5 bases not matched to a gene. CDR3 in DNA: TGTGCCAGCAGCCTTAGGACTAGCGGGACAGATACGCAGTATTTT. It encodes CASSLRTSGTDTQYF.

The chain joins TRBV9 to TRBJ2-1; TRBD2 matches at 8 bases. This CDR3 comprises 14 residues. The junction had 6 bases not matched to a gene; V was cut back by 3 bases and J by 7 bases. Per the germline V gene, CDR1 is SGDLS and CDR2 is YYNGEE. Here the CDR3 DNA reads TGTGCCAGCAGCGCCCAGCCGGGGGGGAATGAGCAGTTCTTC. This sequence encodes CASSAQPGGNEQFF.

The rearrangement joins TRBV19 to TRBJ1-1; D is uncertain. There are 13 residues in the CDR3. Germline values: CDR1 LNHDA, CDR2 SQIVND (reference sequence). Between the trimmed V and J ends, which lost 7 bases and 1 base, there was a span of 10 bases. The CDR3 DNA is TGTGCCAGTAATAATGGGAGGAACACTGAAGCTTTCTTT. Translated: CASNNGRNTEAFF.

Here the CDR3 reads CASSSATVEKLFF. CDR3 bases: TGTGCCAGCAGTTCCGCTACCGTCGAAAAACTGTTTTTT. The J gene is TRBJ1-4, the V gene TRBV28; no definite D call. From germline, CDR1 is MDHEN and CDR2 SYDVKM. Trimming took off 4 bases at V and 8 bases at J, with 11 bases between the two ends. CDR3 length equals 13 residues.

V gene TRBV28 combines with J gene TRBJ2-1, with TRBD2 as a possible D gene (6 bases). CDR3 length: 11 amino acids. Trimming stripped 5 bases from V and 10 bases from J, with 9 bases between. Germline values: CDR1 MDHEN, CDR2 SYDVKM. For the CDR3, the DNA is TGTGCCAGCAGTCCCCGGGGGGAGCAGTTCTTC. It translates to CASSPRGEQFF.